A single TCR beta chain is shown here with its context. Which antigen it targets is not known. No much larger clone exists at a distance of one base, and base qualities are not known. The data were taken from a study of regulatory T cells in long-lasting Graves disease (dated by TCRdb to the early 2020s). For the study in its entirety: Persistent Graves' disease meant more than 5 years of antithyroid drug treatment with TSH receptor autoantibodies that stayed positive. Peripheral blood TCR sequencing and RNA sequencing compared persistent Graves' disease patients with newly diagnosed Graves' disease patients. TCR sequencing covered around 13 persistent and around 20 newly diagnosed Graves' disease patients, 33 samples in total. Antithyroid drugs had been taken for about 10.3 years on average by persistent Graves' disease patients in the clinical cohort. The study was registered as a clinical trial and conducted in China. Paper-wide results and their limitations: TRBV28, TRBJ1-2 and TRBJ2-5 were preferentially used in persistent disease, while TRBV20-1 and TRBJ2-1 were favored in newly diagnosed disease. Only the TCR beta chain was sequenced and analyzed. The study examined only peripheral blood because the primary lesion, thyroid tissue, could not be accessed. Patients with persistent disease shared more public clonotypes (roughly 2,900) than newly diagnosed patients did (around 980). The authors noted that the small sample size was a limitation that may lower accuracy. Lower TCR Shannon entropy and fewer highly expanded clones were observed in persistent Graves' disease patients than in newly diagnosed patients, which suggested clonal expansion.

Library preparation used multiplex PCR. Sequencing used an Illumina HiSeq 4000. CDR3 regions were amplified by Arm-PCR with iRepertoire HTBI primers to construct TCR beta libraries. Before sequencing, the PCR products underwent gel purification. The source study handled its data this way. A total of some 65 TRBV and approximately 15 TRBJ segments were identified across samples and were used for gene usage analysis of CDR3 amino acid clonotypes. COPE and FqMerger were used to merge filtered high-quality paired reads into contigs. BLAST was used to align contigs to the IMGT TRBV, TRBD and TRBJ reference genes, and CDR3 was defined following IMGT. Any clonotype with a frequency above 0.1% was classified as a highly expanded clone. Repertoire diversity was measured by Shannon entropy, and V-J evenness by the Gini coefficient. A clonotype was considered public if more than one individual shared it. TCRdb reprocessed the public reads (quality trimming at Q25 with fastp, clone calling with MiXCR) and kept in-frame beta chains. Rows are combined by CDR3 protein, so each entry shows the most common genes and DNA. These V and J calls rely on TCRdb rather than the paper's analysis. This sample comprises over 650,000 distinct CDR3 sequences, 25% to 35% of them detected only once. The ten top clones hold roughly 46% of the sample.

CDR1 is given as MNHNS and CDR2 as SASEGT, both from the germline V gene. Ends trimmed: V by 6 bases, J by 10 bases; bases unmatched to a gene: 11. CDR3 length: 15 amino acids, cysteine to phenylalanine. Here the CDR3 DNA is all that survives: 45 bases in frame from base 1. The time point label of this sample denotes: persistent/refractory GD, antithyroid drugs over 5 years with positive TRAb. For both TCR sequencing and RNA sequencing, RNA was extracted from PBMCs using TRIzol. The diagnosis of Graves' disease followed American Thyroid Association guidelines. Patients for the study were recruited at an endocrinology department in Xi'an, China. Each patient gave 7 to 9.5 milliliters of peripheral blood, collected in an EDTA anticoagulant tube. Ficoll Paque Plus density gradient separation was used to isolate PBMCs, and no further T cell sorting was performed. An Agilent 2100 Bioanalyzer and agarose gel were used to check RNA quality, and a NanoDrop 2000 was used to measure RNA concentration.

The sequence joins TRBV6-1 to TRBJ1-6, with 8 junctional bases fitting TRBD1. This sequence originates from a female donor with Graves disease. The source material was peripheral blood mononuclear cells (PBMCs), sampled when the disease was refractory, from a patient treated with antithyroid drugs. This receptor carries the CDR3 CASREQGELRSPLHF. The bases read TGTGCCAGCAGGGAACAGGGGGAGCTTCGGTCACCCCTCCACTTT.